Reported below is one T cell receptor beta chain. Its antigen remains unknown. This entry belongs to a study of radiation and T cells in renal cell carcinoma. Time point here: baseline pretreatment blood. The sample's treatment: 15 Gy SBRT to primary tumor, nephrectomy 4 weeks later. Blood was sampled at baseline, 2 weeks and 4 weeks after SBRT. Clear cell pathology was present in this patient's renal cell carcinoma. The table came from immunoSEQ multiplex PCR; TCRdb's copy has only in-frame clones and leaves some out. In the table there are about 140,000 clones, over 80% of which are singletons. Study observations and caveats: Baseline intratumoral clonotype presence is unknown without pretreatment biopsies. In blood, top tumor clones expanded by 2 weeks, shrinking by 4.

The V gene lost 4 bases and the J gene lost 1 base, with 16 bases spanning the gap. This CDR3 comprises 16 residues. Germline-derived CDR1 and CDR2 are SGHRS and YFSETQ. The source is a woman aged 45-65 years with renal cell carcinoma. Sequencing used blood, obtained from a patient whose treatment included radiotherapy and nephrectomy. The chain couples TRBV5-1 to TRBJ2-3, with D unclear. CDR3: CASSPSPSSGTDTQYF. The CDR3 DNA is TGCGCCAGCAGCCCTTCCCCGAGCAGCGGCACAGATACGCAGTATTTT.